This T cell receptor beta chain was recorded in a study of blood T cell repertoires in COVID-19. Whole-study context: Donors in the United States, Italy and Spain gave samples during acute or convalescent COVID-19.

The CDR3 is 13 amino acids. The germline V gene encodes CDR1 MDHEN and CDR2 SYDVKM. Trimming cost V 4 bases and J 0 bases, with 4 bases left between them. Only in-frame clones appear in the TCRdb table, and some are missing; sequencing was by immunoSEQ multiplex PCR. The top ten clones hold roughly 18% of a sample with a few hundred thousand clones, roughly nine tenths of them seen once. The receptor was derived from a woman aged 25 to 39 who had recovered from COVID-19. Sequenced material: PBMCs or T cells enriched from blood (not recorded which). J is TRBJ1-5 and V is TRBV28, with D unresolved. This chain's CDR3 is CASSSYSNQPQHF. The CDR3 DNA reads TGTGCCAGCAGTTCGTATAGCAATCAGCCCCAGCATTTT.